The rows below give T cell receptor beta chains drawn from one sample of a study of shared clonotypes between healthy human individuals. This table comes from immunoSEQ multiplex PCR, and its TCRdb copy is limited to in-frame clones, with some not included. The repertoire holds over a million clones, with more than 65% as singletons. What was sequenced was memory CD4+ T cells sorted from blood. These receptors all come from a man aged 18 to 30 in good health. Both conserved end residues are part of each CDR3.

cdr3_aa | j_call | v_call
CASSLRTGDNEQFF | TRBJ2-1 | TRBV9
CASSGYSTGNTIYF | TRBJ1-3 | TRBV6-1
CASQGETGNQPQHF | TRBJ1-5 | TRBV10-3
CASSQGSGGITDTQYF | TRBJ2-3 | TRBV4-1
CASRGQGAGEQYF | TRBJ2-7 | TRBV6-6
CASSLGTGVYEQYF | TRBJ2-7 | TRBV11-2
CASSLRDGGDKTQYF | TRBJ2-5 | TRBV14
CASRYTAPPRPEAFF | TRBJ1-1 | TRBV19
CAWRGRVNTEAFF | TRBJ1-1 | TRBV30
CASSQAARTGRLNAPGDTIYF | TRBJ1-3 | TRBV4-1
CASRLTGSTGELFF | TRBJ2-2 | TRBV5-1
CASSLREASYNEQFF | TRBJ2-1 | TRBV11-3
CASVRDPSTDTQYF | TRBJ2-3 | TRBV5-1
CASRSTYYEQYF | TRBJ2-7 | TRBV27
CASSVGGRALNEQFF | TRBJ2-1 | TRBV9
CATSSLKAYPYNEQFF | TRBJ2-1 | TRBV15
CASSRQGEAEAFF | TRBJ1-1 | TRBV5-1
CASSLTRGTTEAFF | TRBJ1-1 | TRBV11-2
CASSLGGWTGGNQPQHF | TRBJ1-5 | TRBV5-1
CASSRGTGGLYEQYF | TRBJ2-7 | TRBV4-1
CASSYSQGAINSPLHF | TRBJ1-6 | TRBV6-5
CASRKTGGHEQYF | TRBJ2-7 | TRBV5-6
CASSLTKTREQYF | TRBJ2-7 | TRBV27
CASGGGRNTGELFF | TRBJ2-2 | TRBV6-5
CASSLREGAYEQYF | TRBJ2-7 | TRBV18
CASSLSGNKKTQYF | TRBJ2-5 | TRBV5-4
CASSRVGGSGVEQYF | TRBJ2-7 | TRBV11-2
CASSFGQGFGNTIYF | TRBJ1-3 | TRBV5-1
CASSIQGGKVNTEAFF | TRBJ1-1 | TRBV19
CASSSGQTAVILNTEAFF | TRBJ1-1 | TRBV5-6
CASSASGTAETQYF | TRBJ2-5 | TRBV9
CASSRNFNYGYTF | TRBJ1-2 | TRBV19
CASRGSANYGYTF | TRBJ1-2 | TRBV14
CASSRTARNSPLHF | TRBJ1-6 | TRBV19
CASSLGVNGEKLFF | TRBJ1-4 | TRBV7-9
CSVEDRRAGGQETQYF | TRBJ2-5 | TRBV29-1
CASSLTGSGKLFF | TRBJ1-4 | TRBV5-1
CASSAGVSGANVLTF | TRBJ2-6 | TRBV7-8
CASSRRASGNTDTQYF | TRBJ2-3 | TRBV7-9
CASSVVRGANTEAFF | TRBJ1-1 | TRBV9
CAIRGGFYNEQFF | TRBJ2-1 | TRBV10-3
CAWSVPGGRGSPLHF | TRBJ1-6 | TRBV30
CASSTLAGGVNEQYF | TRBJ2-7 | TRBV6-5
CASSIGQGAHTEAFF | TRBJ1-1 | TRBV19
CASSLDYTDTQYF | TRBJ2-3 | TRBV7-2
CASSPPGGPNEKLFF | TRBJ1-4 | TRBV28
CASSEAYRGGISKNIQYF | TRBJ2-4 | TRBV2
CASSQEHRQGVRSEQYF | TRBJ2-7 | TRBV4-2
CASSPQLTDTQYF | TRBJ2-3 | TRBV18
CASRGQSVQPQHF | TRBJ1-5 | TRBV2
CASSPDPSSPLHF | TRBJ1-6 | TRBV18
CASSQTSGSIYEQYF | TRBJ2-7 | TRBV5-4
CASSRIGQGRTSLYGYTF | TRBJ1-2 | TRBV21-1
CASSLGTSLYPDTQYF | TRBJ2-3 | TRBV27
CASSWRASAFSSYEQYF | TRBJ2-7 | TRBV5-1